The present T cell receptor (beta chain) was sequenced within a study of T cell repertoires in cytomegalovirus infection. Whole-study findings and limits: The ex vivo response was dominated by HLA-C-restricted CMV-specific TCR beta clonotypes.

TCRdb fed the reads into MiXCR, producing one record per CDR3 protein. The sample yields 550,000 to 850,000 distinct CDR3 sequences, approximately 33% seen once. About this clonotype itself: The antigen is not known.

Germline loops: CDR1 SQVTM, CDR2 ANQGSEA. CDR3 length: 14 residues. J was trimmed by 5 bases and V by 8 bases; bases with no gene match: 11. The chain combines TRBV29-1 with TRBJ2-5, with TRBD1 identical over 10 bases. The material was cultured PBMCs, obtained from culture after CMV antigen stimulation. This receptor was identified in a human donor in good health (CMV status not recorded). Some clones in this sample may be carry-over from other donors' samples. CDR3 coding DNA: TGCAGCACTGAAGACAGGGGGCGCGATGAGACCCAGTACTTC. The encoded protein is CSTEDRGRDETQYF.